This T cell receptor (beta chain) was captured in a study of T cell responses to AZD1222 COVID-19 vaccine. Study-level results: The CD4 TCRs associated with vaccination extended across spike and predominated at 160-218 and 743-854. Mostly white British, mostly female donors; authors suggested clonal diversity may be underestimated. Seropositive status at baseline applied to only five to seven AZD1222 recipients. Reportedly, nearly half of unique spike TCRs recognized epitopes outside B.1.351/B.1.1.7 mutations.

Clones were sequenced by immunoSEQ multiplex PCR, and TCRdb holds only the in-frame ones, with some missing. The sample contains 20,000 to 25,000 clones, 82% of which appear only once. For this clone: Antigen: not known.

The CDR3 totals 17 residues. CDR1 LNHDA and CDR2 SQIVND come from the germline V gene (reference sequence). Unmatched junction bases numbered 8, after V lost 5 bases and J lost 0 bases. The receptor comes from an adult in good health. The V call is TRBV19, the J call TRBJ2-1; the match to TRBD2 covers 9 bases. The sample in question was peripheral blood, obtained on day 0 of AZD1222 vaccination. The CDR3 nucleotides are TGTGCCAGTAGTCCGGGTAGTAGCGGGAGCTCCTACAATGAGCAGTTCTTC. Its translation: CASSPGSSGSSYNEQFF.